This is a list of T cell receptor beta chains from one sample in a study of CD8+ T cells in alopecia areata. Sequencing was performed with immunoSEQ multiplex PCR; in TCRdb, only in-frame clones are kept and a portion is missing. The data hold 250,000 to 350,000 clones, with about three fifths observed a single time. The source was CD4+ T cells sorted from blood, collected around week 53, from a patient treated with tofacitinib. These receptors all come from a human donor with alopecia areata. Both conserved end residues are trimmed from each CDR3.

j_call: TRBJ1-2
v_call: TRBV7-2
cdr3_aa: ASSLSPGNYGYT

j_call: TRBJ2-1
v_call: TRBV10-3
cdr3_aa: AIRGTGNEQF

j_call: TRBJ2-7
v_call: TRBV7-2
cdr3_aa: ASSLGVGRAEQY

j_call: TRBJ1-1
v_call: TRBV7-2
cdr3_aa: ASSPQIGGNTEAF

j_call: TRBJ1-2
v_call: TRBV6-5
cdr3_aa: ASSYPGAKGYT

j_call: TRBJ2-1
v_call: TRBV4-1
cdr3_aa: ASSQDPLAGGYNEQF

j_call: TRBJ2-6
v_call: TRBV5-6
cdr3_aa: ASSLGVSGANVLT

j_call: TRBJ2-7
v_call: TRBV7-2
cdr3_aa: ASSSYNTGYEQY

j_call: TRBJ1-2
v_call: TRBV29-1
cdr3_aa: SAQGGGYGYT

j_call: TRBJ1-6
v_call: TRBV7-2
cdr3_aa: ASSLEEGSPLH

j_call: TRBJ2-7
v_call: TRBV7-8
cdr3_aa: ASSRSGAYEQY

j_call: TRBJ2-6
v_call: TRBV29-1
cdr3_aa: SVSGAGANVLT

j_call: TRBJ1-3
v_call: TRBV4-2
cdr3_aa: ASSQEGRRASGNTIY

j_call: TRBJ2-7
v_call: TRBV4-3
cdr3_aa: ASSQSSVNSYEQY

j_call: TRBJ1-4
v_call: TRBV15
cdr3_aa: ATSIMVGNEKLF

j_call: TRBJ1-4
v_call: TRBV5-4
cdr3_aa: ASSLGGLNEKLF

j_call: TRBJ2-3
v_call: TRBV29-1
cdr3_aa: SVVLARQGATDTQY

j_call: TRBJ2-5
v_call: TRBV10-3
cdr3_aa: AISETETQY

j_call: TRBJ2-1
v_call: TRBV29-1
cdr3_aa: SVPTPSSYNEQF

j_call: TRBJ2-2
v_call: TRBV5-1
cdr3_aa: ASSLRVRGNTGELF

j_call: TRBJ1-5
v_call: TRBV5-6
cdr3_aa: ASSAVLSNQPQH

j_call: TRBJ1-1
v_call: TRBV30
cdr3_aa: AWSRLRREAF

j_call: TRBJ1-1
v_call: TRBV30
cdr3_aa: AWRGRPNTEAF

j_call: TRBJ2-1
v_call: TRBV5-1
cdr3_aa: ASSGSISYNEQF

j_call: TRBJ1-1
v_call: TRBV5-1
cdr3_aa: ASSLGTNTEAF

j_call: TRBJ2-1
v_call: TRBV5-1
cdr3_aa: ASSLRRYHNEQF

j_call: TRBJ1-6
v_call: TRBV10-3
cdr3_aa: AISESGSSYNSPLH

j_call: TRBJ2-7
v_call: TRBV5-1
cdr3_aa: ASSLRRGDSYEQY

j_call: TRBJ2-4
v_call: TRBV29-1
cdr3_aa: SAGQGNIQY

j_call: TRBJ2-5
v_call: TRBV29-1
cdr3_aa: SVGRLAGGQETQY

j_call: TRBJ2-3
v_call: TRBV30
cdr3_aa: AWSVQISRTQY

j_call: TRBJ2-7
v_call: TRBV29-1
cdr3_aa: SVGGGNEQY

j_call: TRBJ2-7
v_call: TRBV25-1
cdr3_aa: ATRPGSTYEQY

j_call: TRBJ1-6
v_call: TRBV30
cdr3_aa: AWMLNPTVPNSPLH

j_call: TRBJ2-7
v_call: TRBV5-1
cdr3_aa: ASSLSTSQGYEQY

j_call: TRBJ2-3
v_call: TRBV2
cdr3_aa: ASRLDTQY

j_call: TRBJ1-1
v_call: TRBV29-1
cdr3_aa: RVRRGTEAF

j_call: TRBJ2-5
v_call: TRBV6-1
cdr3_aa: ASLRTPQETQY

j_call: TRBJ1-2
v_call: TRBV19
cdr3_aa: ASSRTGGYT

j_call: TRBJ2-1
v_call: TRBV2
cdr3_aa: ASIRGAGVNEQF

j_call: TRBJ1-2
v_call: TRBV30
cdr3_aa: AWSVLPGNHGYT

j_call: TRBJ1-4
v_call: TRBV4-3
cdr3_aa: ASSQVFGEKLF

j_call: TRBJ2-6
v_call: TRBV25-1
cdr3_aa: ASSISSPSGANVLT

j_call: TRBJ1-5
v_call: TRBV5-1
cdr3_aa: ASSPGQGHQPQH

j_call: TRBJ1-6
v_call: TRBV6-5
cdr3_aa: ASRQGFSSPLH

j_call: TRBJ2-5
v_call: TRBV10-3
cdr3_aa: AISAPGGLQETQY

j_call: TRBJ2-3
v_call: TRBV5-6
cdr3_aa: ASSPRVDTQY

j_call: TRBJ2-6
v_call: TRBV6-5
cdr3_aa: ASTRRSGANVLT

j_call: TRBJ2-1
v_call: TRBV5-1
cdr3_aa: ASGDWDNLF

j_call: TRBJ2-3
v_call: TRBV5-4
cdr3_aa: ASSQNPGTPKETDTQY

j_call: TRBJ2-7
v_call: TRBV30
cdr3_aa: AWSVSTGPYEQY

j_call: TRBJ1-2
v_call: TRBV29-1
cdr3_aa: SVDQGNYGYT

j_call: TRBJ2-5
v_call: TRBV10-2
cdr3_aa: ASGVQETQY

j_call: TRBJ2-5
v_call: TRBV2
cdr3_aa: ASSEQTAGPQY

j_call: TRBJ1-2
v_call: TRBV4-2
cdr3_aa: ASSHDTANYGYT